These 29 T cell receptor beta chains were sequenced from one sample in a study of T cells after yellow fever vaccination (dated by TCRdb to about 2019). The library was made by 5' RACE. The instrument given in TCRdb is Illumina HiSeq 2500. The raw public reads went through TCRdb reprocessing: fastp at Q25, MiXCR clone calling, in-frame beta chains kept. Rows are unified per CDR3 protein, each entry keeping the most common DNA and genes. The sample has approximately 34,000 distinct CDR3 sequences on record, 6.6% of them singletons. The ten top clones hold roughly 22% of the sample. The treatment or condition label on this specimen signifies: live attenuated yellow fever vaccine strain. The sequences come from PBMCs, either bulk or a sorted T-cell subset (CD4+, CD8+, memory, or dextramer-sorted; not recorded which), collected on the day of the first yellow fever vaccination. Source of these receptors: a man aged 18-30 years who received the YFV17D yellow fever vaccine.

This clonotype was seen many times. The DNA of the CDR3 is TGTGCCAGCAGCGCGGTACTAGCGGGGGGGCCGAATGAGCAGTTCTTC. Its translation: CASSAVLAGGPNEQFF. The chain has TRBV7-7 and TRBJ2-1; 13 nucleotides align to TRBD2. The junction had 8 bases not matched to a gene; V was cut back by 5 bases and J by 7 bases. This CDR3 has 16 amino acids. CDR1 is SSHAT, CDR2 FNYEAQ, per germline (reference sequence).

By proportion, this clonotype is medium-sized. The J gene is TRBJ2-3, the V gene TRBV6-4; 7 bases match TRBD2. J lost 1 base, V lost 0 bases, and 1 base had no gene match. CDR3 length equals 15 residues. CDR1 and CDR2 (germline): MRHNA, SNTAGT. In nucleotides, the CDR3 is TGTGCCAGCAGTGACTCGAGCGGGGGCACAGATACGCAGTATTTT. It specifies CASSDSSGGTDTQYF.

In this sample, this clonotype turned up many times. V and J are TRBV5-5 and TRBJ1-6, with 9 nucleotides matching TRBD1. The CDR3 length is 14 residues. Germline CDR1 reads SGHKS; CDR2 reads YYEKEE (reference sequence). The ends lost 0 bases at V and 10 bases at J; junction bases unmatched: 2. CDR3 coding DNA: TGTGCCAGCAGCTTGGAACAGGGGGCCTCACCCCTCCACTTT. It encodes CASSLEQGASPLHF.

This clonotype has only one observation. A much larger clonotype is one base distant, so this may be a read error. This chain joins TRBV5-5 and TRBJ2-5, with 8 bases fitting TRBD2. Losses at the gene ends were 5 bases for V and 4 bases for J; bases not matched to a gene: 4. Germline loops: CDR1 SGHKS, CDR2 YYEKEE (reference sequence). The CDR3 has 13 amino acids. CDR3 coding DNA: TGTGCCAGCAGAAATAGCGGGGCAGAGACCCAGTACTTC. It yields the protein CASRNSGAETQYF.

This clonotype was seen repeatedly, ten times or more. The V call is TRBV11-3, the J call TRBJ2-1; 7 bases map to TRBD1. Germline V gene lookup returns CDR1 SGHNT and CDR2 YENEEA. The CDR3 sequence is 15 residues long. The V segment lost 1 base and the J segment 5 bases; nucleotides outside the gene matches: 5. The CDR3 spells CASSLGGTANNEQFF. Written as DNA, the CDR3 is TGTGCCAGCAGCTTAGGGGGGACAGCAAACAATGAGCAGTTCTTC.

This clonotype showed up just a few times. V usage is TRBV2 and J usage is TRBJ1-1, with a possible D match to TRBD1 (6 bases). Germline CDR1 reads SNHLY; CDR2 reads FYNNEI. CDR3 length: 14 amino acids. Trimming shortened V by 6 bases and J by 0 bases, and 11 bases separated the two germline ends. The CDR3 here is CASSRDIMNTEAFF. CDR3 sequence (DNA): TGTGCCAGCAGCAGGGACATCATGAACACTGAAGCTTTCTTT.

This clonotype was seen repeatedly, ten times or more. The chain links TRBV15 to TRBJ2-3; D remains ambiguous. There are 12 residues in the CDR3. Germline CDR1 LNHNV, CDR2 YYDKDF (reference sequence). V was pared by 5 bases and J by 5 bases, with 8 bases between. The CDR3 loop reads CATSVQGDTQYF. CDR3 nucleotides: TGTGCCACCAGCGTTCAAGGAGATACGCAGTATTTT.

This clonotype was recorded at least ten times. The V and J genes are TRBV7-9 and TRBJ1-2; 9 positions agree with TRBD1. The CDR3 is 15 residues long. Germline trimming cut 5 bases from V and 8 bases from J; bases unmatched to any gene: 12. Germline V gives CDR1 SEHNR, CDR2 FQNEAQ (reference sequence). The CDR3 DNA sequence: TGTGCCAGCAGCCCCTCCGGACAGGGGCGAGGGGGCTACACCTTC. Translation gives CASSPSGQGRGGYTF.

The sample holds many counts of this clonotype. This chain links TRBV5-5 with TRBJ1-1; D may be TRBD1 (5 bases). Germline V CDR1 and CDR2: SGHKS, YYEKEE (reference sequence). Trimming took off 2 bases at V and 1 base at J, with 9 bases between the two ends. The CDR3 extends over 14 amino acids. The CDR3 is CASSFRAKNTEAFF. CDR3 nucleotides: TGTGCCAGCAGCTTCAGGGCCAAGAACACTGAAGCTTTCTTT.

This clonotype was seen ten or more times. The genes are TRBV5-1 and TRBJ1-2; D not resolved. CDR3 length: 12 amino acids. Germline V gene data show CDR1 as SGHRS and CDR2 as YFSETQ. Trimming stripped 1 base from V and 6 bases from J, with 7 bases between. Written as DNA, the CDR3 is TGCGCCAGCAGCTTGACCAAGGATGGCTACACCTTC. This translates into CASSLTKDGYTF.

This clonotype was observed at least ten times. The gene calls are TRBV12-3 or TRBV12-4 and TRBJ2-3; the D gene is possibly TRBD2 (5 bases). Trimming took off 5 bases at V and 0 bases at J, with 9 bases between the two ends. The CDR3 extends over 14 amino acids. CDR3 loop: CASSPGVSTDTQYF. The CDR3 bases are TGTGCCAGCAGTCCCGGGGTTAGCACAGATACGCAGTATTTT.

With respect to this clonotype: Given a much more abundant clone one base away, this may be a read error. The chain has TRBV10-3 and TRBJ1-1, with D possibly matching TRBD1 (5 bases). Germline CDR1 reads ENHRY; CDR2 reads SYGVKD. This CDR3 has 14 amino acids. V was pared by 8 bases and J by 3 bases, with 16 bases between. CDR3 loop: CAISQAQGYTEAFF. The CDR3, as DNA: TGTGCCATCTCACAGGCTCAGGGATACACTGAAGCTTTCTTT.

The sample holds many counts of this clonotype. V and J are TRBV12-3 or TRBV12-4 and TRBJ2-7, with D possibly matching TRBD1 (6 bases). The CDR3 has 14 residues. The V end was cut by 5 bases, the J end by 2 bases, with 13 bases between. CDR3 region: CASSPGTTTYEQYF. The CDR3 DNA sequence: TGTGCCAGCAGTCCCGGGACAACCACCTACGAGCAGTACTTC.

This clonotype has ten or more counts. The chain joins TRBV3-1 to TRBJ2-3, with 9 bases matching TRBD1. Germline V gene sequence: CDR1 LGHDT, CDR2 YNNKEL (reference sequence). The CDR3 is made up of 15 amino acids. The J segment lost 1 base and the V segment lost 4 bases, leaving 3 bases of the junction unmatched. DNA of the CDR3: TGTGCCAGCAGCCCTTGGACAGGGGGCACAGATACGCAGTATTTT. This sequence encodes CASSPWTGGTDTQYF.

This clonotype came up many times. The V gene is TRBV5-1, the J gene TRBJ2-1; 10 bases are a match to TRBD2. Trimming at V came to 4 bases and at J to 8 bases, leaving 15 bases not matched to a gene. The CDR3 contains 17 residues. Germline assignment: CDR1 SGHRS and CDR2 YFSETQ. DNA of the CDR3: TGCGCCAGCAGCACCATAAGGCAGCGGGGGGGCGTCGATGAGCAGTTCTTC. Its translation: CASSTIRQRGGVDEQFF. The full variable domain, rest sourced from reference TRBV5-1 and TRBJ2-1, is KAGVTQTPRYLIKTRGQQVTLSCSPISGHRSVSWYQQTPGQGLQFLFEYFSETQRNKGNFPGRFSGRQFSNSRSEMNVSTLELGDSALYLCASSTIRQRGGVDEQFFGPGTRLTVL.

This clonotype was counted at least ten times. V usage is TRBV28 and J usage is TRBJ2-7, with D maybe TRBD2 (6 bases). The germline V gene has CDR1 MDHEN and CDR2 SYDVKM. V was pared by 4 bases and J by 7 bases, with 11 bases between. CDR3 length equals 12 residues. The CDR3 nucleotides are TGTGCCAGCAGTTGGAGGGGTGGAGAGCAGTACGTC. It specifies CASSWRGGEQYV.

At least ten counts were recorded for this clonotype. The J gene is TRBJ2-5, the V gene TRBV5-1; D remains unclear. Trimming pared 3 bases from V and 4 bases from J, leaving 10 bases between. The CDR3 sequence is 13 residues long. CDR1 and CDR2 from the germline V gene are SGHRS and YFSETQ. The CDR3 DNA is TGCGCCAGCAGCTCCCCCACGGGAGAGACCCAGTACTTC. Its protein is CASSSPTGETQYF.

This clonotype was observed many times. The chain has TRBV5-1 and TRBJ1-1; D is perhaps TRBD1 (6 bases). This CDR3 is built from 17 residues. The germline V gene has CDR1 SGHRS and CDR2 YFSETQ. The ends were cut back, 0 bases at V and 0 bases at J, with 15 bases in the middle. The chain's CDR3 is CASSLGSQGHLNTEAFF. DNA of the CDR3: TGCGCCAGCAGCTTGGGGTCACAGGGCCACCTGAACACTGAAGCTTTCTTT.

At least ten counts were recorded for this clonotype. The chain joins TRBV20-1 to TRBJ1-4, with D possibly being TRBD1 (5 bases). This CDR3 is 15 amino acids long. The germline V and J ends were trimmed by 0 bases and 7 bases, with 15 bases remaining between them. CDR1 and CDR2 (germline): DFQATT, SNEGSKA (reference sequence). The CDR3 reads CSARDNGGGIEKLFF. The CDR3 coding sequence is TGCAGTGCTAGAGATAATGGGGGGGGGATTGAAAAACTGTTTTTT.

This clonotype turned up a few times. This chain joins TRBV7-2 and TRBJ2-1, with unresolved D. The germline CDR1 and CDR2 sequences are SGHTA and FQGNSA. The CDR3 has 16 amino acids. V was trimmed by 1 base and J by 0 bases, leaving 10 bases between them. The CDR3 nucleotides are TGTGCCAGCAGCTTAGTAAGGCGGAGCTCCTACAATGAGCAGTTCTTC. It specifies CASSLVRRSSYNEQFF.

There are a few counts of this clonotype. The chain carries TRBV28 and TRBJ1-5; 7 positions match TRBD1. V dropped 8 bases and J dropped 2; count of bases not matched to a gene: 9. The CDR3 is made up of 15 amino acids. Germline CDR1 and CDR2: MDHEN and SYDVKM. The CDR3 coding sequence is TGTGCCAGCGGCTTGACAGGGTCGGGCAATCAGCCCCAGCATTTT. Translating it yields CASGLTGSGNQPQHF.

This clonotype was observed at least ten times. V gene TRBV4-3 combines with J gene TRBJ2-5; D unresolved. The CDR3 runs to 15 residues. CDR1 and CDR2 from the germline V gene are LGHNA and YSLEER. Trimming stripped 0 bases from V and 5 bases from J, with 13 bases between. DNA for the CDR3: TGCGCCAGCAGCCAAGATCCCCTGGTAATGGAGACCCAGTACTTC. The encoded protein is CASSQDPLVMETQYF.

There are a few counts of this clonotype. The rearrangement joins TRBV5-5 to TRBJ2-3; no reliable D call. Trimming removed 3 bases from V and 2 bases from J, with 13 bases in between. Per germline, CDR1 SGHKS and CDR2 YYEKEE (reference sequence). The CDR3 is 15 amino acids. The CDR3 coding sequence is TGTGCCAGCAGCTCCCGCGGCAGGTTCACAGATACGCAGTATTTT. Protein: CASSSRGRFTDTQYF.

This clonotype occurred many times. This sequence joins TRBV27 and TRBJ2-1, with no clear D. Deletions cut 3 bases from V and 7 bases from J, with 13 bases between. The length of the CDR3 is 14 residues. Germline lookup yields CDR1 MNHEY and CDR2 SMNVEV (reference sequence). CDR3 nucleotides: TGTGCCAGCAGTTTGAAGTGGGCGGCGAATGAGCAGTTCTTC. As protein: CASSLKWAANEQFF.

This clonotype has just a few counts. The gene calls are TRBV11-1 and TRBJ2-1; D tentatively reads TRBD1 or TRBD2 (6 bases each). The germline gives CDR1 SGHAT, CDR2 FQDESV (reference sequence). The V end was cut by 2 bases, the J end by 8 bases, with 10 bases between. The CDR3 is made up of 13 amino acids. CDR3 in amino acids: CASSLQGRHEQFF. CDR3 bases: TGTGCCAGCAGCTTACAGGGGAGGCATGAGCAGTTCTTC.

The chain carries TRBV27 and TRBJ2-7, with 7 bases matching TRBD2. CDR1 and CDR2 from the germline V gene are MNHEY and SMNVEV (reference sequence). V was pared by 2 bases and J by 2 bases, with 6 bases of the junction left unmatched. This CDR3 comprises 15 residues. The CDR3 sequence is CASSLVPSGAYEQYF. The DNA for the CDR3 is TGTGCCAGCAGTTTAGTCCCTAGCGGAGCCTACGAGCAGTACTTC.

This clonotype was picked up a small number of times. The genes are TRBV7-2 and TRBJ1-1; maybe TRBD1 (5 bases). Germline CDR1 is SGHTA and CDR2 is FQGNSA. V lost 5 bases to trimming and J lost 5 bases, with 12 bases between them. This CDR3 contains 13 residues. DNA for the CDR3: TGTGCCAGCAGCCAGACAGTCTTAACTGAAGCTTTCTTT. The encoded protein is CASSQTVLTEAFF. Complete variable domain (other parts from reference TRBV7-2 and TRBJ1-1): GAGVSQSPSNKVTEKGKDVELRCDPISGHTALYWYRQSLGQGLEFLIYFQGNSAPDKSGLPSDRFSAERTGGSVSTLTIQRTQQEDSAVYLCASSQTVLTEAFFGQGTRLTVV.

This clonotype was observed a few times. The chain carries TRBV9 and TRBJ2-7; D unclear. V dropped 7 bases and J dropped 0 bases, with 8 bases sitting between them. The CDR3 has 12 amino acids. Germline-derived CDR1 and CDR2 are SGDLS and YYNGEE. CDR3 nucleotides: TGTGCCAGCGGGTCGGGCTCCTACGAGCAGTACTTC. Translated: CASGSGSYEQYF.

This clonotype was detected many times. The chain recombines TRBV29-1 with TRBJ2-5, with 11 bases that match TRBD1. The CDR3 has 15 residues. The V gene's germline CDR1 is SQVTM and CDR2 ANQGSEA. V trimming: 8 bases; J trimming: 4 bases; junction bases outside the gene matches: 12. CDR3 nucleotides: TGCAGCTACCTCGGGGACAGGGGGGGAGGAGAGACCCAGTACTTC. Amino acids: CSYLGDRGGGETQYF.